This TCR beta chain was sequenced in a study of cytomegalovirus exposure and HLA in healthy donors. Broader study findings: The study listed some 160 cytomegalovirus-associated TCR beta chains.

The PCR had 60 Vbeta and 13 Jbeta primers. In the original workflow: Per a later analysis, the number of unique TCR beta chains was 75 million to 90 million, of which 9 million to 14 million were shared. Clones were sequenced by immunoSEQ multiplex PCR, and TCRdb holds only the in-frame ones, with some missing. The V and J calls and the clone size are those of that table, but D and trimming were determined from the DNA. The table has approximately 120,000 clones, approximately 80% seen once. V lost 1 base and J lost 10; bases outside the gene matches: 9. The germline CDR1 and CDR2 sequences are SGHRS and YFSETQ. This CDR3 spans 15 amino acids. This clone appeared a single time. Its antigen is currently unknown. Nominally healthy donors provided the samples, though records likely missed some immune exposures.

The genes are TRBV5-1 and TRBJ2-1, with 9 bases lining up with TRBD1. Sequencing was done on a sample of PBMCs. The clonotype comes from a man aged 25 to 45 in good health and CMV-seropositive. This chain's CDR3 is CASSLFRTGDGEQFF. In DNA, the CDR3 is TGCGCCAGCAGCTTGTTCCGGACAGGGGACGGGGAGCAGTTCTTC.